This record concerns one T cell receptor beta chain sequence. This entry comes from a study of blood T cell repertoires in COVID-19. About the research overall: Specimens from acute and convalescent COVID-19 originated in the United States, Italy and Spain.

The V gene end was trimmed by 8 bases and the J gene end by 5 bases; junction bases not matched to a gene: 9. CDR1 MNHEY and CDR2 SVGAGI come from the germline V gene. This CDR3 is 14 amino acids long. Authors' data handling: Reference gene primer amplification gave estimated nucleated cell counts. The repertoire was sequenced with immunoSEQ multiplex PCR; TCRdb's copy has only in-frame clones and lacks some. D and trimming were read from the DNA, whereas the V and J calls and clone size are those reported in that table. The sample shows 350,000 to 450,000 clones, about 87% of them seen only once. Source material: peripheral blood. The chain combines TRBV6-5 with TRBJ2-5; 9 bases are shared with TRBD2. The sequence was collected from a human donor in a cohort sampled during active COVID-19. The CDR3 DNA sequence: TGTGCCAGCCAGCGCGGGGGGGCGAGGGAGACCCAGTACTTC. Translating gives CASQRGGARETQYF.